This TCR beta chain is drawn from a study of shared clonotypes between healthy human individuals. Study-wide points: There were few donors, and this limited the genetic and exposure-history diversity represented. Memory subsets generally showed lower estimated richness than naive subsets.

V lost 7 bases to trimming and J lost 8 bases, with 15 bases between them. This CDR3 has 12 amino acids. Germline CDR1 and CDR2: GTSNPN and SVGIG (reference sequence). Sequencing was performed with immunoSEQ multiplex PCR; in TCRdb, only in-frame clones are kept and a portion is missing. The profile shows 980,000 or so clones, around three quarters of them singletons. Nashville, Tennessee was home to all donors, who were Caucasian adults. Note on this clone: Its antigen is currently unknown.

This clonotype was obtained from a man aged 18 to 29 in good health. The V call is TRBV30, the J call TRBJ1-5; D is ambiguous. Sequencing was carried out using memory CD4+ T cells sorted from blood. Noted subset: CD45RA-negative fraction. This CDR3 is CALQTPGEPQHF. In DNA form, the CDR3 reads TGTGCCTTACAAACCCCCGGAGAGCCCCAGCATTTT. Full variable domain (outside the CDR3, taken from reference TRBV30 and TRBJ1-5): SQTIHQWPATLVQPVGSPLSLECTVEGTSNPNLYWYRQAAGRGLQLLFYSVGIGQISSEVPQNLSASRPQDRQFILSSKKLLLSDSGFYLCALQTPGEPQHFGDGTRLSIL.